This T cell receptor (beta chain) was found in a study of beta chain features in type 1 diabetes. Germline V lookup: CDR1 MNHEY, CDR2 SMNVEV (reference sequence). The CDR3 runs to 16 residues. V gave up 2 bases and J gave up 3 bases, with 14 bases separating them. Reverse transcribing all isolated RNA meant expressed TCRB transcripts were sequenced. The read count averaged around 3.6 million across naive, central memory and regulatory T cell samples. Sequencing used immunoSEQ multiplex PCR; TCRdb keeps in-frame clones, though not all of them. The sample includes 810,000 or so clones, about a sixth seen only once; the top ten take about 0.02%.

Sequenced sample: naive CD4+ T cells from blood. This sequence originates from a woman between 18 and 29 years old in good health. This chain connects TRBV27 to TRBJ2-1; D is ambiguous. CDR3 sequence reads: CASSLDLAAYYNEQFF. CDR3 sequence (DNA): TGTGCCAGCAGTTTAGATCTTGCGGCTTACTACAATGAGCAGTTCTTC.